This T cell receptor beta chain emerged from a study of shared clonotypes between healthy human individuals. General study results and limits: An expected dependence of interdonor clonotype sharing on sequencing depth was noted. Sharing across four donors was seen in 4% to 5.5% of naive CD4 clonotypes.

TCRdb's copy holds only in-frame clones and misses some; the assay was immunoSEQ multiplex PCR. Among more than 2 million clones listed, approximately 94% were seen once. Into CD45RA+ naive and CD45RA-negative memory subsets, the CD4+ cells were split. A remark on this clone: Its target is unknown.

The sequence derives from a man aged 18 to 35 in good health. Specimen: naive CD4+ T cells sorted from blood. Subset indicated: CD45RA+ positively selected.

The CDR3 bases are TGTGCCAGCAGCTTAGCCGACGGGTTCACAGATACGCAGTATTTT. This codes for CASSLADGFTDTQYF. The chain carries TRBV7-2 and TRBJ2-3; unclear D gene. Germline CDR1 and CDR2: SGHTA and FQGNSA. Trimming took 0 bases from V and 2 from J, leaving 9 bases between them. The CDR3 extends over 15 amino acids.